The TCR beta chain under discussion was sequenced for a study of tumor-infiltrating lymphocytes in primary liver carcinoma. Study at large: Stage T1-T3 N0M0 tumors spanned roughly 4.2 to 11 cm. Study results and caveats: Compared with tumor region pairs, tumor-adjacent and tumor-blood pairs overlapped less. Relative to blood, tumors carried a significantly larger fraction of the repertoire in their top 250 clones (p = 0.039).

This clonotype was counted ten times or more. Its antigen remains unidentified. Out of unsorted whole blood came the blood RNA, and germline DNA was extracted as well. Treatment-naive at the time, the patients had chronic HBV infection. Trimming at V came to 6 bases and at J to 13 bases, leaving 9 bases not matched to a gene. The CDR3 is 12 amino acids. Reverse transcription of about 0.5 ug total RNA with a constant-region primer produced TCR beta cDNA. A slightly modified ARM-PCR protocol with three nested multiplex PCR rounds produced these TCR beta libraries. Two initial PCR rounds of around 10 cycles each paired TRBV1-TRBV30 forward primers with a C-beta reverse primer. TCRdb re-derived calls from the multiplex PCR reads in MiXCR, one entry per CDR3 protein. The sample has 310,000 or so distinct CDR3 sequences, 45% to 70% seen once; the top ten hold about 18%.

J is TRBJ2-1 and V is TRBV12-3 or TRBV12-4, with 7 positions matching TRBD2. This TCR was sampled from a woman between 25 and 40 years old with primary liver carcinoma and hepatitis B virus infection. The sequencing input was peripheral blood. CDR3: CASRSPGLPQFF. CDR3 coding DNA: TGTGCCAGCAGATCTCCGGGACTACCTCAGTTCTTC.